This entry is about one T cell receptor beta chain. The sample comes from a study of blood T cell repertoires in COVID-19. Study-level background: Collection of acute and convalescent COVID-19 samples took place in the United States, Italy and Spain.

In the source study's methods: Amplification from reference gene primers served as the basis for estimated nucleated cell counts. Clones were read by immunoSEQ multiplex PCR, and TCRdb kept only the in-frame ones, dropping some. That table gives V, J and clone size, and the DNA gave D and trimming. The sample yields 470,000 or so clones, around 89% seen once. The TCR was taken from a woman aged 25 to 39 with acute or convalescent COVID-19. Material: peripheral blood.

CDR3 loop: CASSLARGGTANTGELFF. The CDR3 DNA is TGCGCCAGCAGCTTGGCCAGAGGAGGTACCGCGAACACCGGGGAGCTGTTTTTT. The chain is built from TRBV5-1 and TRBJ2-2, with D perhaps matching TRBD2 (5 bases). The CDR3 sequence is 18 residues long. Germline CDR1 and CDR2: SGHRS and YFSETQ. The V and J ends lost 0 bases and 0 bases respectively, with 15 bases between them. Combining the CDR3 with reference TRBV5-1 and TRBJ2-2 gives the whole variable domain KAGVTQTPRYLIKTRGQQVTLSCSPISGHRSVSWYQQTPGQGLQFLFEYFSETQRNKGNFPGRFSGRQFSNSRSEMNVSTLELGDSALYLCASSLARGGTANTGELFFGEGSRLTVL.